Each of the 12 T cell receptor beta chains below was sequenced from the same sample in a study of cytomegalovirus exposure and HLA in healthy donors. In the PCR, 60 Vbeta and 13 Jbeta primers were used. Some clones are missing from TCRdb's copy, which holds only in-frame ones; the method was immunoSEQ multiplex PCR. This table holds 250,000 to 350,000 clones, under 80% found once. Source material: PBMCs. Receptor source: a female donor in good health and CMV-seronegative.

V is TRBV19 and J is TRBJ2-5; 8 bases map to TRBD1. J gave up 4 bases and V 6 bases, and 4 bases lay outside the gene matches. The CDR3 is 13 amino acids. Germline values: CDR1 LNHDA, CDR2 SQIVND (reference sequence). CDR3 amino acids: CASSDTGGETQYF. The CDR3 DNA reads TGTGCCAGTAGCGATACAGGGGGAGAGACCCAGTACTTC.

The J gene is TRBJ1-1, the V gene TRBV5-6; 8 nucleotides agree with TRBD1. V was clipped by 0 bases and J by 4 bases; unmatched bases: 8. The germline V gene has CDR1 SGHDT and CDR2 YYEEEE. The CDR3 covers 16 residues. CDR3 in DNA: TGTGCCAGCAGCTTGGGGGGCAGGGGGCTGAGCACTGAAGCTTTCTTT. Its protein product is CASSLGGRGLSTEAFF.

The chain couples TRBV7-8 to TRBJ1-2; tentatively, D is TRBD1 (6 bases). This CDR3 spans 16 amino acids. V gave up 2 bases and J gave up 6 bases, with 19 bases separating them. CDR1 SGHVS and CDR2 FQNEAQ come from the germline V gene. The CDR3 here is CASSLRAGGRRNGYTF. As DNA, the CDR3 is TGTGCCAGCAGCTTAAGGGCGGGGGGCAGAAGAAATGGCTACACCTTC.

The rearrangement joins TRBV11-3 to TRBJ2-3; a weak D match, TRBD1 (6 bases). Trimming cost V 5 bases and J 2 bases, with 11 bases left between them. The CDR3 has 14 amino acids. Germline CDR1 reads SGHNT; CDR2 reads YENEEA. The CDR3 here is CASSPTGLTDTQYF. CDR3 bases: TGTGCCAGCAGCCCCACAGGGCTCACAGATACGCAGTATTTT.

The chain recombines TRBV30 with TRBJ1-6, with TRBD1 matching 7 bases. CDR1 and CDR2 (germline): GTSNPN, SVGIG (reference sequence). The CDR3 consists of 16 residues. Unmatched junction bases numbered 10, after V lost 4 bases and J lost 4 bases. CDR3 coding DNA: TGTGCCTGGATTCAGGGCTCAGGGGGATATAATTCACCCCTCCACTTT. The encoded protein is CAWIQGSGGYNSPLHF.

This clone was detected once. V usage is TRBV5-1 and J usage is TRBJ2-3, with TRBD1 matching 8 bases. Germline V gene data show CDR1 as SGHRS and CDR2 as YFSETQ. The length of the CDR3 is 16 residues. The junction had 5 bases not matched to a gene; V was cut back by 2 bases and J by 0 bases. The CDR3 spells CASSFIGQGSTDTQYF. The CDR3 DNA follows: TGCGCCAGCAGCTTCATAGGACAGGGAAGCACAGATACGCAGTATTTT. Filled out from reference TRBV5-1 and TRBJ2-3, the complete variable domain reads KAGVTQTPRYLIKTRGQQVTLSCSPISGHRSVSWYQQTPGQGLQFLFEYFSETQRNKGNFPGRFSGRQFSNSRSEMNVSTLELGDSALYLCASSFIGQGSTDTQYFGPGTRLTVL.

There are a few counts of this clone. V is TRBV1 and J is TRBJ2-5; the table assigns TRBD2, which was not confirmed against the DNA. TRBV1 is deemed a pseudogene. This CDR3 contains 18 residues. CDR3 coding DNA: TGCACCAGCAGACGGGGACTAGCGGGAGTAGTGGGAAAAGAGACCCAGTACTTC. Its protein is CTSRRGLAGVVGKETQYF.

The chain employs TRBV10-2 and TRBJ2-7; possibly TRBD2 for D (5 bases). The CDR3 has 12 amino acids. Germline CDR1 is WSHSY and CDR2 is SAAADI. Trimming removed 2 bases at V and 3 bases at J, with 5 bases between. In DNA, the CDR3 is TGCGCCAGCAGTGAGGCGGGCTACGAGCAGTACTTC. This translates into CASSEAGYEQYF.

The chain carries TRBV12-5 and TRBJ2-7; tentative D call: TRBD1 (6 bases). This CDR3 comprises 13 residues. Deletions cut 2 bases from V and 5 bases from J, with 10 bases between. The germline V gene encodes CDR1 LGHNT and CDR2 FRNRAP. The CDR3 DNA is TGTGCTAGTGGTTTGACAGGGACCAACGAGCAGTACTTC. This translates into CASGLTGTNEQYF.

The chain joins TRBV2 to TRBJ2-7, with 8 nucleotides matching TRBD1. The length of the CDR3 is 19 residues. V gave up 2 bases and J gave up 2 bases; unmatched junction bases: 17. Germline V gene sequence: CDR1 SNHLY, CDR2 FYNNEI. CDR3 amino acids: CASSEYFSWAGGATYEQYF. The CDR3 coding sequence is TGTGCCAGCAGTGAATATTTCTCTTGGGCAGGGGGCGCAACCTACGAGCAGTACTTC.

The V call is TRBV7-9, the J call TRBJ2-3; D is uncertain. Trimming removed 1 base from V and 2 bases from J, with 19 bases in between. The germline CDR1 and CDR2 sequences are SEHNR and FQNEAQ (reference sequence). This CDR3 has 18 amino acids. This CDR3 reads CASSLDPKHPDNTDTQYF. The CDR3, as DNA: TGTGCCAGCAGCTTAGACCCAAAGCACCCTGATAACACAGATACGCAGTATTTT.

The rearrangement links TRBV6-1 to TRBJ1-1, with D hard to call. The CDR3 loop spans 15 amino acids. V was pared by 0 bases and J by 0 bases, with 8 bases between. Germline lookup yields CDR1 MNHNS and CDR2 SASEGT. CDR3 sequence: CASSEAIGVNTEAFF. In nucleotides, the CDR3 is TGTGCCAGCAGTGAAGCGATTGGAGTGAACACTGAAGCTTTCTTT.